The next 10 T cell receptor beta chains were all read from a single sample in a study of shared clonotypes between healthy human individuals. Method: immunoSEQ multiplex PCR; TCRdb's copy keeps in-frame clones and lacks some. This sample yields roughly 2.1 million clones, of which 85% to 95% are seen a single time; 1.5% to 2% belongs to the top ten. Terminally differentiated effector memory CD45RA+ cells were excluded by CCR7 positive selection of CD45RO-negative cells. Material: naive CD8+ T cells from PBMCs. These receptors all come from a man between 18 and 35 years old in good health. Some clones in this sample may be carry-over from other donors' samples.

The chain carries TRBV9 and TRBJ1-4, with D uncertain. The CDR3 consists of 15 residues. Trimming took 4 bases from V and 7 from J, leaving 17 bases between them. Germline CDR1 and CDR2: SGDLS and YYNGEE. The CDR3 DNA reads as TGTGCCAGCAGCCGGAGCGGGGTTGTGGGTGAAAAACTGTTTTTT. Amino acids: CASSRSGVVGEKLFF.

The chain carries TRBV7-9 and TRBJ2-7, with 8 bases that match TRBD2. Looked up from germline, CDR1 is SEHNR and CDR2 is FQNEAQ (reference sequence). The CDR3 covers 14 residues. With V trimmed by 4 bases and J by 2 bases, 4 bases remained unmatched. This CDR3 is CASSWGTRTYEQYF. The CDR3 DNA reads TGTGCCAGCAGCTGGGGGACTAGAACCTACGAGCAGTACTTC.

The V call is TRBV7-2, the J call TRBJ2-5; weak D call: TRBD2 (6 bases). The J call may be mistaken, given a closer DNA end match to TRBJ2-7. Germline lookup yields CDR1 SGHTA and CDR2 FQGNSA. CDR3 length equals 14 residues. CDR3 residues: CASSSTSRSYEQYF. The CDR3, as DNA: TGTGCCAGCAGCTCTACTAGCCGCTCCTACGAGCAGTACTTC.

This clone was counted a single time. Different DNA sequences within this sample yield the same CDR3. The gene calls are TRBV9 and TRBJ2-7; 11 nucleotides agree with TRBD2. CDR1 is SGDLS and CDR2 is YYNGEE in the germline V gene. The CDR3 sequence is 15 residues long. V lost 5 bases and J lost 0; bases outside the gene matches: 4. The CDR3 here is CASSPSGRSSYEQYF. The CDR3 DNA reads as TGTGCCAGCAGTCCTAGCGGGAGGAGCTCCTACGAGCAGTACTTC.

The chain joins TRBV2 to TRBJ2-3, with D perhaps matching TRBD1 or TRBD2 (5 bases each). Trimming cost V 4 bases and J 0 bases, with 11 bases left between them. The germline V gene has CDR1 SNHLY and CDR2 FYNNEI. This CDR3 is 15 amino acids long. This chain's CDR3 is CASSVTGRSTDTQYF. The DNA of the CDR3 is TGTGCCAGCAGTGTAACGGGACGGAGCACAGATACGCAGTATTTT.

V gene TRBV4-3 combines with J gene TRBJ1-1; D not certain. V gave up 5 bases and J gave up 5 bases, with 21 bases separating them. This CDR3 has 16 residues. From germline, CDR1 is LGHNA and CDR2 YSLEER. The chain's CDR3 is CASSYATRAPRTEAFF. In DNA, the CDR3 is TGCGCCAGCAGCTATGCAACTAGGGCCCCGCGGACTGAAGCTTTCTTT.

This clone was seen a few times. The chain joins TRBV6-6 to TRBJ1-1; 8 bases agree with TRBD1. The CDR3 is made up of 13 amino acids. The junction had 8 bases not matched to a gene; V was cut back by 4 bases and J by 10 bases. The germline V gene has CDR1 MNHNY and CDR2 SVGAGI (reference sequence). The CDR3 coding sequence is TGTGCCAGCAGTTTTAACCAACAGGGGGTAGCTTTCTTT. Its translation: CASSFNQQGVAFF.

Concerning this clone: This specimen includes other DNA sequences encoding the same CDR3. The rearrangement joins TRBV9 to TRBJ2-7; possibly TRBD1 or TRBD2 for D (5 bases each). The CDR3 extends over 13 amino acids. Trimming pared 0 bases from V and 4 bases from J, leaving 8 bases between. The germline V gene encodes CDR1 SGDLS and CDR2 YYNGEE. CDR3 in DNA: TGTGCCAGCAGCGTAGCCGGGACGTACGAGCAGTACTTC. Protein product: CASSVAGTYEQYF.

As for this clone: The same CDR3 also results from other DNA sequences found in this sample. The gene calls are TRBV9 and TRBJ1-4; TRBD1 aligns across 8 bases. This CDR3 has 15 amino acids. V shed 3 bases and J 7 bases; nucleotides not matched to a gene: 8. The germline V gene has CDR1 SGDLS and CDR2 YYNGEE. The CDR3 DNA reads TGTGCCAGCAGCGCCTCCGGGACAGGTTTTGAAAAACTGTTTTTT. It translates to CASSASGTGFEKLFF. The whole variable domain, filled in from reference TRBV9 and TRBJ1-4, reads DSGVTQTPKHLITATGQRVTLRCSPRSGDLSVYWYQQSLDQGLQFLIQYYNGEERAKGNILERFSAQQFPDLHSELNLSSLELGDSALYFCASSASGTGFEKLFFGSGTQLSVL.

The chain's CDR3 is CASSRQENSYEQYF. The CDR3, as DNA: TGTGCCAGCAGTCGACAGGAGAACTCCTACGAGCAGTACTTC. V and J are TRBV28 and TRBJ2-7; TRBD1 might be the D (6 bases). This CDR3 has 14 residues. The germline CDR1 and CDR2 sequences are MDHEN and SYDVKM. Trimming shortened V by 5 bases and J by 0 bases, and 11 bases separated the two germline ends.